These 17 T cell receptor beta chains came from one sample sequenced in a study of T cell repertoires in cytomegalovirus infection. Antigens of these TCRs are unknown. TCRdb reprocessed the reads via MiXCR and lists one record per CDR3 protein. The table has approximately 150,000 distinct CDR3 sequences, less than 25% seen once. Here the sequenced sample was CD8+ T cells from cultured PBMCs, taken from culture after CMV antigen stimulation. These receptors were obtained from a human donor in good health (CMV status not recorded). Some clones in this sample may be carry-over from other donors' samples.

This chain uses TRBV11-2 with TRBJ1-6; unclear D gene. Between the trimmed V and J ends, which lost 0 bases and 0 bases, there was a span of 9 bases. The CDR3 runs 17 residues. Germline lookup yields CDR1 SGHAT and CDR2 FQNNGV. The CDR3 loop reads CASSLDLGSSYNSPLHF. The CDR3, as DNA: TGTGCCAGCAGCTTAGATCTAGGTAGCTCCTATAATTCACCCCTCCACTTT.

The chain employs TRBV27 and TRBJ2-2; D is ambiguous. CDR1 is MNHEY, CDR2 SMNVEV, per germline (reference sequence). The length of the CDR3 is 13 residues. The V and J ends lost 3 bases and 4 bases respectively, with 6 bases between them. The CDR3 nucleotides read TGTGCCAGCAGTTTTGGCGCCACCGGGGAGCTGTTTTTT. As protein: CASSFGATGELFF.

This clonotype showed up just a few times. The chain is built from TRBV2 and TRBJ1-1, with D possibly TRBD1 on 6 matching bases. The V gene's germline CDR1 is SNHLY and CDR2 FYNNEI. There are 15 residues in the CDR3. Trimming took off 2 bases at V and 4 bases at J, with 14 bases between the two ends. In nucleotides, the CDR3 is TGTGCCAGCAGTGAAAGGGTGGGGGGCCCCACTGAAGCTTTCTTT. Protein product: CASSERVGGPTEAFF.

The V gene is TRBV7-6, the J gene TRBJ2-7; D call uncertain. V gave up 1 base and J gave up 2 bases, with 9 bases separating them. CDR1 is SGHVS and CDR2 is FNYEAQ in the germline V gene. This CDR3 has 14 amino acids. DNA for the CDR3: TGTGCCAGCAGCTTAGGAACTTCACCCTACGAGCAGTACTTC. Its translation: CASSLGTSPYEQYF.

A few counts support this clonotype. This chain connects TRBV4-3 to TRBJ1-5; TRBD1 aligns across 8 bases. The CDR3 length is 14 residues. Germline CDR1 LGHNA, CDR2 YSLEER. With 1 base clipped from V and 6 bases from J, the junction kept 2 bases outside the gene matches. CDR3 nucleotides: TGCGCCAGCAGCCAAGGACAGGGGCTTCAGCCCCAGCATTTT. Its protein is CASSQGQGLQPQHF.

In its sample, this clonotype was seen many times. The V and J genes are TRBV7-2 and TRBJ2-2; D not certain. The ends were cut back, 0 bases at V and 4 bases at J, with 9 bases in the middle. The CDR3 extends over 15 amino acids. CDR1 SGHTA and CDR2 FQGNSA come from the germline V gene. The DNA of the CDR3 is TGTGCCAGCAGCTTAGCCAAGACACCCACCGGGGAGCTGTTTTTT. It codes for CASSLAKTPTGELFF.

This clonotype was recorded a few times. The chain employs TRBV20-1 and TRBJ2-3; D might be TRBD2 (6 bases). Germline V gene sequence: CDR1 DFQATT, CDR2 SNEGSKA (reference sequence). The CDR3 is 15 residues long. Trimming stripped 5 bases from V and 0 bases from J, with 15 bases between. The CDR3 sequence: CSALQRASSTDTQYF. The CDR3 DNA is TGCAGTGCTCTTCAGCGGGCCTCTAGCACAGATACGCAGTATTTT.

J is TRBJ2-5 and V is TRBV4-1; 7 positions agree with TRBD1. The CDR3 is 16 amino acids. CDR1 MGHRA and CDR2 YSYEKL come from the germline V gene. With 0 bases clipped from V and 4 bases from J, the junction kept 8 bases outside the gene matches. CDR3 coding DNA: TGCGCCAGCAGCCAAGATCGGGCAGGGGGTGGAGAGACCCAGTACTTC. Its translation is CASSQDRAGGGETQYF.

The J gene is TRBJ2-7, the V gene TRBV7-6, with D perhaps TRBD1 (5 bases). There are 14 residues in the CDR3. Trimming removed 5 bases at V and 4 bases at J, with 15 bases between. Germline CDR1 and CDR2: SGHVS and FNYEAQ. The CDR3 spells CASSPRVDDYEQYF. In nucleotides, the CDR3 is TGTGCCAGCAGCCCCAGGGTGGACGATTACGAGCAGTACTTC.

CDR3 amino acids: CASSLAPTDTQYF. CDR3 nucleotides: TGTGCCAGCAGCTTAGCGCCGACAGATACGCAGTATTTT. The V and J genes are TRBV7-2 and TRBJ2-3; D gene ambiguous. This CDR3 comprises 13 residues. Per the germline V gene, CDR1 is SGHTA and CDR2 is FQGNSA. V lost 0 bases to trimming and J lost 3 bases, with 4 bases between them.

V and J are TRBV9 and TRBJ1-2, with 7 bases that match TRBD1. The J segment lost 4 bases and the V segment lost 3 bases, leaving 6 bases of the junction unmatched. This CDR3 contains 14 residues. The V gene's germline CDR1 is SGDLS and CDR2 YYNGEE. CDR3 region: CASSGQGKGYGYTF. Written as DNA, the CDR3 is TGTGCCAGCAGCGGACAGGGTAAAGGCTATGGCTACACCTTC.

The chain carries TRBV29-1 and TRBJ1-2, with 11 bases identical to TRBD1. The CDR3 runs to 15 residues. Germline lookup yields CDR1 SQVTM and CDR2 ANQGSEA. V was pared by 1 base and J by 3 bases, with 4 bases of the junction left unmatched. DNA of the CDR3: TGCAGCGTTGAAGGCGGACAGGGGGCGTACTATGGCTACACCTTC. The encoded protein is CSVEGGQGAYYGYTF.

This clonotype was detected a few times. The chain recombines TRBV7-2 with TRBJ2-2, with 9 positions matching TRBD1. After removal of 5 bases from V and 1 base from J, the junction contained 5 bases not matched to a gene. Germline CDR1 and CDR2: SGHTA and FQGNSA. The CDR3 is 16 residues long. The CDR3 region has the DNA TGTGCCAGCAGCGCCGACAGGGGGTGGAACACCGGGGAGCTGTTTTTT. It encodes CASSADRGWNTGELFF.

This clonotype was observed a handful of times. CDR3 coding DNA: TGTGCCAGCACCGGGACAGGGGCCTACGAGCAGTACTTC. Protein product: CASTGTGAYEQYF. V is TRBV12-3 or TRBV12-4 and J is TRBJ2-7; 10 nucleotides match TRBD1. With 7 bases clipped from V and 2 bases from J, the junction kept 2 bases outside the gene matches. This CDR3 contains 13 residues.

This clonotype was found a few times. The V and J genes are TRBV4-1 and TRBJ2-7; TRBD2 matches 11 bases. J was trimmed by 3 bases and V by 0 bases; bases with no gene match: 7. The CDR3 loop spans 17 amino acids. The germline gives CDR1 MGHRA, CDR2 YSYEKL. The CDR3, as DNA: TGCGCCAGCAGCCAAGAAGGGCTAGCGGGGGGCGTCTACGAGCAGTACTTC. It codes for CASSQEGLAGGVYEQYF.

This rearrangement joins TRBV6-1 to TRBJ2-7, with D perhaps given as TRBD1 or TRBD2 (5 bases each). V was trimmed by 1 base and J by 0 bases, leaving 10 bases between them. The germline V gene has CDR1 MNHNS and CDR2 SASEGT. CDR3 size: 15 residues. The CDR3 spells CASSEVRDASYEQYF. CDR3 coding DNA: TGTGCCAGCAGTGAAGTACGGGACGCCTCCTACGAGCAGTACTTC.

The V and J genes are TRBV7-9 and TRBJ1-1; no firm D call. The CDR3 length is 16 residues. In germline, CDR1 is SEHNR, CDR2 FQNEAQ (reference sequence). Trimming left V 5 bases short and J 1 base short, with 17 bases between. The CDR3 region is CASSLGPVEWNTEAFF. The CDR3 DNA follows: TGTGCCAGCAGCCTTGGACCAGTGGAATGGAACACTGAAGCTTTCTTT.